The entry below describes one TCR beta chain. The target antigen is unknown. This record comes from a study of OX40 agonist ivuxolimab in advanced cancers. Study-wide context: Patients were given ivuxolimab, an antibody that agonizes OX40 (CD134). Patients were dosed intravenously with ivuxolimab at 0.01 to 10 mg/kg every 2 weeks.

The CDR3 contains 16 residues. The V gene's germline CDR1 is LGHNA and CDR2 YSLEER. Trimming took off 5 bases at V and 10 bases at J, with 23 bases between the two ends. The data were produced by immunoSEQ multiplex PCR, yet TCRdb's version contains in-frame clones alone and is incomplete. The data show around 55,000 clones, 89% seen once. The study, taken as a whole, reports: In CD8+ T cells, expanded clones were on average more numerous than in CD4+. CD4+ and CD8+ blood T cells expanded clonally by week 6 at 0.1 to 3.0 mg/kg.

V gene TRBV4-3 combines with J gene TRBJ1-4; unclear D gene. This TCR was recovered from an adult with an advanced solid tumor such as melanoma, head and neck, liver or kidney cancer. The sample consisted of CD4+ or CD8+ T cells sorted from blood, taken in a trial of the OX40 agonist ivuxolimab. The CDR3 sequence is CASSTLGLSGRAKLFF. In DNA, the CDR3 is TGCGCCAGCAGCACATTAGGGCTATCCGGGAGAGCAAAACTGTTTTTT.